The 3 T cell receptor beta chains below were found in one sample sequenced in a study of tumor and adjacent non-tumor tissue in lung cancer. This sample's RNA came from whole unsorted tissue. Distant lung tissue was collected more than 3 cm away from the tumor edge. The library came from three nested PCR rounds adapted from ARM-PCR protocols. TCRdb analysed the multiplex PCR reads with MiXCR anew, one entry per CDR3 protein. Seen here are tens of thousands of distinct CDR3 sequences, 76% observed once, and the top ten hold under 40%. Sequenced input: distant non-tumor lung tissue. These receptors were collected from a man in his 70s with non-small cell lung cancer.

Comment on this clonotype: The junction differs from germline at one of its ends, possibly a read error. The chain is built from TRBV12-3 or TRBV12-4 and TRBJ2-1; perhaps TRBD1 as D (5 bases). The J call may be incorrect, as the DNA end agrees better with TRBJ2-7. The CDR3 runs to 11 residues. CDR3 region: CAISSRGEQYF. The CDR3 DNA reads TGTGCCATCAGTTCAAGGGGTGAGCAGTACTTC.

A word on this clonotype: The junction and the germline gene differ at one end; a read error may be behind it. The chain employs TRBV11-3 and TRBJ2-3; D is possibly TRBD2 (5 bases). CDR1 is SGHNT and CDR2 is YENEEA in the germline V gene. CDR3 size: 15 residues. The CDR3 reads CACTRREVSTDTHYF. The CDR3 DNA sequence: TGTGCGTGCACCCGTCGGGAAGTAAGCACAGATACGCACTATTTT.

In regard to this clonotype: The junction shows a germline mismatch at one end, possibly a read error. The chain employs TRBV5-5 and TRBJ1-1, with TRBD1 matching over 12 bases. CDR3 length: 18 amino acids. Germline V gene lookup returns CDR1 SGHKS and CDR2 YYEKEE (reference sequence). The CDR3 coding sequence is TGTGCAAGCAGTTACAAGCCGGGACAGGGGGCGGATATGACCGAAGCTTTCTTT. It translates to CASSYKPGQGADMTEAFF.